Shown below are 8 T cell receptor beta chains from a single sample sequenced in a study of regulatory T cells in long-lasting Graves disease. Construction of TCR beta libraries relied on iRepertoire HTBI primers and on Arm-PCR targeting CDR3 regions. TCRdb re-analysed the multiplex PCR reads in MiXCR, keeping a single row per CDR3 protein. The sample has about 430,000 distinct CDR3 sequences, around 16% seen once. Documented time point: newly diagnosed GD, antithyroid drugs for less than 3 months. There was RNA extracted from PBMCs, and the TCR library was made from it. These sequences were also reported in another study, on T cells in Graves' hyperthyroidism and ophthalmopathy.

The sample in question was peripheral blood mononuclear cells (PBMCs), obtained at new diagnosis, from a patient treated with antithyroid drugs. Every receptor here comes from a woman between 35 and 50 years old with Graves disease.

This clonotype has more than one count but fewer than ten. The CDR3 protein is CASSIAGTLAGELFF. The CDR3, as DNA: TGTGCCAGTAGTATAGCTGGTACCCTGGCCGGGGAGCTGTTTTTT. The chain employs TRBV19 and TRBJ2-2; the D is unclear. CDR3 length: 15 residues. Trimming shortened V by 1 base and J by 6 bases, and 12 bases separated the two germline ends. CDR1 is LNHDA and CDR2 is SQIVND in the germline V gene (reference sequence). The entire variable domain, with the rest obtained from reference TRBV19 and TRBJ2-2, is as follows: DGGITQSPKYLFRKEGQNVTLSCEQNLNHDAMYWYRQDPGQGLRLIYYSQIVNDFQKGDIAEGYSVSREKKESFPLTVTSAQKNPTAFYLCASSIAGTLAGELFFGEGSRLTVL.

This clonotype turned up a few times. The CDR3 DNA is TGCGCCAGCAGCCAAGAGGGGACTTTACAAGAGACCCAGTACTTC. It translates to CASSQEGTLQETQYF. V and J are TRBV4-1 and TRBJ2-5; possible D gene TRBD2, 6 bases. CDR1 MGHRA and CDR2 YSYEKL come from the germline V gene. Trimming shortened V by 0 bases and J by 2 bases, and 10 bases separated the two germline ends. CDR3 length equals 15 residues.

A note on this clonotype: This likely came from a read error, as a far larger clone is one base away. As the CDR3 is not closed by the conserved phenylalanine or tryptophan, this likely results from a read error. The DNA is left out, because the CDR3 cannot be placed on it with certainty; the CDR3 is given as TCRdb lists it. The chain combines TRBV12-3 or TRBV12-4 with TRBJ2-3; the tabulated D call, TRBD2, remains unverified against the DNA. Inclusive of both ends, the CDR3 amounts to 16 amino acids. The CDR3 here is CASSFASGSEVETQYL.

In this sample, this clonotype turned up many times. The rearrangement joins TRBV7-8 to TRBJ2-3; the D is unclear. The CDR3 spans 13 residues. Germline lookup yields CDR1 SGHVS and CDR2 FQNEAQ. V was clipped by 5 bases and J by 4 bases, with 10 bases between them. This CDR3 reads CASSADGSDTQYF. The CDR3 region has the DNA TGTGCCAGCAGCGCGGATGGTTCAGATACGCAGTATTTT.

The chain employs TRBV15 and TRBJ1-5; 12 bases are a match to TRBD1. Trimming removed 0 bases from V and 7 bases from J; junction bases left unmatched: 4. The CDR3 covers 16 residues. CDR1 is LNHNV and CDR2 is YYDKDF in the germline V gene (reference sequence). DNA of the CDR3: TGTGCCACCAGCAGAGAGGGGACAGGGGGCATCCAGCCCCAGCATTTT. Protein product: CATSREGTGGIQPQHF.

The sample holds many counts of this clonotype. The rearrangement uses TRBV12-3 or TRBV12-4 and TRBJ1-2; D is uncertain. The CDR3 runs 13 residues. Trimming took off 1 base at V and 8 bases at J, with 11 bases between the two ends. The DNA for the CDR3 is TGTGCCAGCAGTTTAGTAATGGGATTAGGCTACACCTTC. It translates to CASSLVMGLGYTF.

This clonotype has a handful of counts. The CDR3, as DNA: TGCAGCGTCTGGGGGGGTGAGGGCCGGGACACCTTCCACAATGAGCAGTTCTTC. Encoded protein: CSVWGGEGRDTFHNEQFF. This chain joins TRBV29-1 and TRBJ2-1; TRBD2 is a possible D gene (7 bases). The CDR3 has 18 amino acids. Trimming removed 6 bases from V and 5 bases from J, with 29 bases in between. Germline-derived CDR1 and CDR2 are SQVTM and ANQGSEA.

In this sample, this clonotype turned up a few times. The chain uses TRBV5-1 and TRBJ2-3; D remains unclear. Trimming shortened V by 1 base and J by 0 bases, and 12 bases separated the two germline ends. This CDR3 is built from 16 residues. Looked up from germline, CDR1 is SGHRS and CDR2 is YFSETQ. CDR3 DNA: TGCGCCAGCAGCTTGCGGATCACCTCTAGCACAGATACGCAGTATTTT. Protein sequence: CASSLRITSSTDTQYF.